This TCR beta chain originates from a study of T-cell reconstitution after alpha-beta-depleted transplantation in children. Findings of the study overall: Surviving thymic progenitors and recipient T cells were the source of high TCRbeta diversity at day 60 in some patients. T-cell numbers and diversity one year post-transplant derived largely from freshly generated T cells.

Preparation of the TCRbeta library involved a method that used unique molecular identifiers. TCRdb reanalysed the PCR reads using MiXCR and keeps one entry per CDR3 protein. The sample consists of 250,000 to 400,000 distinct CDR3 sequences, over 20% of them appearing once. Comments on this clonotype: Its antigen is as yet unknown.

The CDR3 length is 17 residues. CDR1 and CDR2 from the germline V gene are SEHNR and FQNEAQ (reference sequence). The germline V and J ends were trimmed by 6 bases and 4 bases, with 23 bases remaining between them. This clonotype was obtained from a male patient younger than 18 who had a stem cell transplant for acute lymphoblastic leukemia, so the T cells may come from the graft donor. V is TRBV7-9 and J is TRBJ2-3, with D perhaps TRBD2 (6 bases). The material was PBMCs, mostly from graft donor cells, obtained 180 days after TCRalphabeta/CD19-depleted stem cell transplant. The CDR3 loop reads CASRPTGGGSGADTQYF. The DNA for the CDR3 is TGTGCCAGCAGACCTACTGGAGGAGGGAGTGGGGCAGATACGCAGTATTTT.